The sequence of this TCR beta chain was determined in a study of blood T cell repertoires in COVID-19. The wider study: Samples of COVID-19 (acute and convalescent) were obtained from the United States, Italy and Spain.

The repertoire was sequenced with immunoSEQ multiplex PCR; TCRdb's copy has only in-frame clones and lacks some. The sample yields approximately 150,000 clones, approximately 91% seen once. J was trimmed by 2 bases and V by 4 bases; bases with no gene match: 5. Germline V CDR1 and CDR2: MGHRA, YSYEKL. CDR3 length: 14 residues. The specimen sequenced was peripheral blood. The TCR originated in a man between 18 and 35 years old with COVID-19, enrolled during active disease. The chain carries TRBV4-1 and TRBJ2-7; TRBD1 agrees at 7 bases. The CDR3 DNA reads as TGCGCCAGCAGCCTACGGACAGGCCCCTACGAGCAGTACTTC. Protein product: CASSLRTGPYEQYF.